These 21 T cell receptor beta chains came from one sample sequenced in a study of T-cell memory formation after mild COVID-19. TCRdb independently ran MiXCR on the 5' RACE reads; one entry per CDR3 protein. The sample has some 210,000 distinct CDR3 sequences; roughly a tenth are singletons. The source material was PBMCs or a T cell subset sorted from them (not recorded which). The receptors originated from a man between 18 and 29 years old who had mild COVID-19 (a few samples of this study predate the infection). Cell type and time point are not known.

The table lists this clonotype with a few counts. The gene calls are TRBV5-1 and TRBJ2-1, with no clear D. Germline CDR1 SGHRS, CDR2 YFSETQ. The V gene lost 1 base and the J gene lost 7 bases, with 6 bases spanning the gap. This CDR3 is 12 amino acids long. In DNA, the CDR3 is TGCGCCAGCAGCTTGTTAGTGAATGAGCAGTTCTTC. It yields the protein CASSLLVNEQFF.

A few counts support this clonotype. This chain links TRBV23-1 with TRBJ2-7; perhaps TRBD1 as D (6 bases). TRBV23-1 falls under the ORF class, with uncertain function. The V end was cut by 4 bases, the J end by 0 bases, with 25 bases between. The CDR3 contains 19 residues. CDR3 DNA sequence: TGCGCCAGCAGTCCCACACCATGGGGACCCTGGACAGCCTCCTACGAGCAGTACTTC. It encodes CASSPTPWGPWTASYEQYF.

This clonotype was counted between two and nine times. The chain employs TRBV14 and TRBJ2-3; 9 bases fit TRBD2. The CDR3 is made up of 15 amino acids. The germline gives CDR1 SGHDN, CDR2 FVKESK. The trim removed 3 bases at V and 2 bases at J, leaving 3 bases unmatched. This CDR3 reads CASSHLAGITDTQYF. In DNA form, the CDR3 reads TGTGCCAGCAGCCATCTAGCGGGGATCACAGATACGCAGTATTTT.

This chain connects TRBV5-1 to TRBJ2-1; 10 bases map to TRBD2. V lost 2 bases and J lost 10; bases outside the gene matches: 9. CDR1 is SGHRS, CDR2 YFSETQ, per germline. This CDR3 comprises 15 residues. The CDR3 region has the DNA TGCGCCAGCAGCTTACAAGCGGGGGGGAGTAGGGAGCAGTTCTTC. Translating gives CASSLQAGGSREQFF.

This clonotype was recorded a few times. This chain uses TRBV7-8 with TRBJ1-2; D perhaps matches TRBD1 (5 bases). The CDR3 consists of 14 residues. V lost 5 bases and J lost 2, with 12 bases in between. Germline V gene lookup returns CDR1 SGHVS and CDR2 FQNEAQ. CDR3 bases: TGTGCCAGCAGCCTATCCGGGACCAACTATGGCTACACCTTC. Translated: CASSLSGTNYGYTF.

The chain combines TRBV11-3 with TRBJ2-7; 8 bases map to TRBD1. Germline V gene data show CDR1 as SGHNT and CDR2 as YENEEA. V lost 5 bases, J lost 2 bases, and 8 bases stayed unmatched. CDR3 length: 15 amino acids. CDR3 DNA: TGTGCCAGCAGCGCAACCGGGACAGGTCCCTACGAGCAGTACTTC. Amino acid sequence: CASSATGTGPYEQYF. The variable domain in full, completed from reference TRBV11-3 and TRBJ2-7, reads EAGVVQSPRYKIIEKKQPVAFWCNPISGHNTLYWYLQNLGQGPELLIRYENEEAVDDSQLPKDRFSAERLKGVDSTLKIQPAELGDSAVYLCASSATGTGPYEQYFGPGTRLTVT.

The CDR3 coding sequence is TGCAGCGTTGAGGGAATGCAGGGGGCTGATGAAAAACTGTTTTTT. Its protein is CSVEGMQGADEKLFF. The gene calls are TRBV29-1 and TRBJ1-4; 8 bases map to TRBD1. The CDR3 loop spans 15 amino acids. Germline CDR1 reads SQVTM; CDR2 reads ANQGSEA. Trimming removed 3 bases from V and 6 bases from J; junction bases left unmatched: 9.

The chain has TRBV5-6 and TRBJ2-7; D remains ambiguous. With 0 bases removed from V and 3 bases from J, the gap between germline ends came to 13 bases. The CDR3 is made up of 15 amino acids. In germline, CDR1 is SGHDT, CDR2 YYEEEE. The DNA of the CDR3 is TGTGCCAGCAGCTTGGTTGGGAAAGCTCTCTACGAGCAGTACGTC. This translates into CASSLVGKALYEQYV.

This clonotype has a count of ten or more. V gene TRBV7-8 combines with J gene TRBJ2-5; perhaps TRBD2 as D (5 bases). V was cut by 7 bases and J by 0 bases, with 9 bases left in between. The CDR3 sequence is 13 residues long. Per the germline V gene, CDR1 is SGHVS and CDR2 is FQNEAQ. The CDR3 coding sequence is TGTGCCAGCAACCCCGGGGACCAAGAGACCCAGTACTTC. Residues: CASNPGDQETQYF.

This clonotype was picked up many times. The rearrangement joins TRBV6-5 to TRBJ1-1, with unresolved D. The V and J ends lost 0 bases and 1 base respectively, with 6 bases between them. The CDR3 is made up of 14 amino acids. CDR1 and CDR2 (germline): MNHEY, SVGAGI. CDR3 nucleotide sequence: TGTGCCAGCAGTTACTCACGGGAGAACACTGAAGCTTTCTTT. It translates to CASSYSRENTEAFF.

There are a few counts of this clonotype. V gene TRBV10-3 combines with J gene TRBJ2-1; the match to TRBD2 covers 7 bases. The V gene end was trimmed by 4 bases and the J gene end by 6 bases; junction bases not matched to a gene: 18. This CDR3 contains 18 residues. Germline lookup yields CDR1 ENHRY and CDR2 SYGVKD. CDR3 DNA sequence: TGTGCCATCAGTGCCACCCCCCCACTAGCGTCGGTAACCAATGAGCAGTTCTTC. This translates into CAISATPPLASVTNEQFF.

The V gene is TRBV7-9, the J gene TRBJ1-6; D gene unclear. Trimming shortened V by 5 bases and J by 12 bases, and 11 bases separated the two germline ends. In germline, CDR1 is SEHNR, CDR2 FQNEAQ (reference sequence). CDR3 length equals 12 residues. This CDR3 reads CASSLDTLPLHF. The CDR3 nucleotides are TGTGCCAGCAGCCTTGACACCTTACCCCTCCACTTT.

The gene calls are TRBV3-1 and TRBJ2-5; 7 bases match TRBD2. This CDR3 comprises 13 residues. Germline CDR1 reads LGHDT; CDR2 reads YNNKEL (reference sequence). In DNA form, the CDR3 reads TGTGTAGTAGCGGGCCATGCCACGGAGACCCAGTACTTC. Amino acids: CVVAGHATETQYF.

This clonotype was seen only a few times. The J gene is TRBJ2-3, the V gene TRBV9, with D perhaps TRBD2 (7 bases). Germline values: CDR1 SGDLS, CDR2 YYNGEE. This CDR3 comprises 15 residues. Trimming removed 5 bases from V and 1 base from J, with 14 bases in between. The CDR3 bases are TGTGCCAGCAGTGGGGGGGCGCACGGCACAGATACGCAGTATTTT. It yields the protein CASSGGAHGTDTQYF.

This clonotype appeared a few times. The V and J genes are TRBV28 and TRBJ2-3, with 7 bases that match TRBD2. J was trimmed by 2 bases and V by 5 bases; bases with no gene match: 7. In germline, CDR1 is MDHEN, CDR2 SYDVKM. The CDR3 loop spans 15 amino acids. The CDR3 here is CASSRPGTTTDTQYF. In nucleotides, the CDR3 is TGTGCCAGCAGTCGACCAGGGACTACCACAGATACGCAGTATTTT.

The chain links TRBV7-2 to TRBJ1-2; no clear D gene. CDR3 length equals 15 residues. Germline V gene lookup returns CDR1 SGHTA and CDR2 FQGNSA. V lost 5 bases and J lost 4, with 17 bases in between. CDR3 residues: CASSAGPDYSYGYTF. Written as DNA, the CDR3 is TGTGCCAGCAGCGCCGGGCCGGATTATTCCTATGGCTACACCTTC.

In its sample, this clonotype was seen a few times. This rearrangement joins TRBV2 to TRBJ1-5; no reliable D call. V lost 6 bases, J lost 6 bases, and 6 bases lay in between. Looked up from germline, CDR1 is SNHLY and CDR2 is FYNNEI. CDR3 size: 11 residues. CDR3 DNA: TGTGCCAGCAGATTGATTCAGCCCCAGCATTTT. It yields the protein CASRLIQPQHF.

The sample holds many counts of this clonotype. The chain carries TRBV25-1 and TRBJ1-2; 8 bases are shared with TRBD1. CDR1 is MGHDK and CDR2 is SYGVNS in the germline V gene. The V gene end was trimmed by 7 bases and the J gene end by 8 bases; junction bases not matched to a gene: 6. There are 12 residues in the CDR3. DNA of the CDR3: TGTGCCAGCATGGACAGGGCGGACGGCTACACCTTC. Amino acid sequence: CASMDRADGYTF.

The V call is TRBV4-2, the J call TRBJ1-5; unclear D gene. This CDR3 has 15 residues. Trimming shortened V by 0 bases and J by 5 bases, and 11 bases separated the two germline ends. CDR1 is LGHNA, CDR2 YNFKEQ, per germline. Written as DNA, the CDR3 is TGTGCCAGCAGCCAAGATTCTACAGTTGATCAGCCCCAGCATTTT. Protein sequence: CASSQDSTVDQPQHF.

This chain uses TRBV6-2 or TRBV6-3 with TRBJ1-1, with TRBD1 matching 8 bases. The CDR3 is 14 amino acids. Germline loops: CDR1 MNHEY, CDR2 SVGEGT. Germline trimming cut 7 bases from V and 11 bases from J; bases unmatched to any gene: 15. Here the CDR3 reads CASTPGGTGRPAFF. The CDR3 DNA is TGTGCCAGCACCCCCGGGGGGACAGGCCGGCCCGCTTTCTTT.

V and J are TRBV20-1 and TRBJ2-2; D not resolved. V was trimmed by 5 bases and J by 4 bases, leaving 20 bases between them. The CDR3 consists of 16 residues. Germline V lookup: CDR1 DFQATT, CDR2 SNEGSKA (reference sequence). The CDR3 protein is CSASSPGRKPTGELFF. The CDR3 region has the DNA TGCAGTGCTTCTTCACCGGGCCGAAAGCCCACCGGGGAGCTGTTTTTT.